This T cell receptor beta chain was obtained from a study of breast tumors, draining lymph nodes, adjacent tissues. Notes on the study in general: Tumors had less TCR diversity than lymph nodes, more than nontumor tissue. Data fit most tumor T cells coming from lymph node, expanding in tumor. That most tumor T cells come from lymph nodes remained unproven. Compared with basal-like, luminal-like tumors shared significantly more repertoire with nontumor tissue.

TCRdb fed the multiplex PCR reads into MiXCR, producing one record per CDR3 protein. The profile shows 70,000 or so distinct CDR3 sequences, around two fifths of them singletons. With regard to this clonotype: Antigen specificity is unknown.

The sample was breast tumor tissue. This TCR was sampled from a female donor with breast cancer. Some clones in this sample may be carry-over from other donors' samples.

The CDR3 DNA sequence: TGTGCCAGCACGGAGCGGGAGACCTACAATGAGCAGTTCTTC. Protein sequence: CASTERETYNEQFF. V is TRBV25-1 and J is TRBJ2-1; 8 nucleotides align to TRBD2. V lost 7 bases and J lost 2; bases outside the gene matches: 4. The CDR3 spans 14 residues. Germline values: CDR1 MGHDK, CDR2 SYGVNS.